What follows are 5 T cell receptor delta chains derived from one specimen sequenced in a study of delta chains in infants with herpesvirus infections. Reverse transcription of PBMC RNA used primers specific for the gamma and delta chains. TCRdb reanalysed the RT-PCR reads via CATT. The data show 1,300 to 1,500 delta-chain clones, 35% seen once. The input for sequencing was peripheral blood, taken at time point 1 of longitudinal follow-up. The receptors shown here come from a human donor who was a Ugandan infant, either HIV-exposed or HIV-unexposed (not recorded which).

Relative to its sample, this clone is large. V gene TRDV2 combines with J gene TRDJ3; TRDD3 aligns across 10 bases. Per germline, CDR1 GEAIGNYY and CDR2 EKD. Germline trimming cut 2 bases from V and 4 bases from J; bases unmatched to any gene: 4. The CDR3 spans 17 residues. The CDR3 DNA reads as TGTGCCTGTGACATACTGGGGGATTATTGGGACACCCGACAGATGTTTTTC. This translates into CACDILGDYWDTRQMFF.

This sequence joins TRAV38-2/DV8 and TRDJ1; a weak D match, TRDD3 (10 bases). CDR3 size: 21 residues. Trimming cost V 4 bases and J 0 bases, with 31 bases left between them. The germline V gene encodes CDR1 TSESDYY and CDR2 QEAYKQQN. DNA for the CDR3: TGTGCTTATAGGCGATCCCCTTCCTACTGGGGGATGACGGTATACACCGATAAACTCATCTTT. Translating it yields CAYRRSPSYWGMTVYTDKLIF.

The chain carries TRDV1 and TRDJ1; the match to TRDD2 covers 9 bases. The germline V gene encodes CDR1 TSWWSYY and CDR2 QGS. This CDR3 contains 20 residues. Germline trimming cut 5 bases from V and 1 base from J; bases unmatched to any gene: 20. This CDR3 is CALGHPHLPTIGGPTDKLIF. The CDR3 DNA sequence: TGTGCTCTTGGGCATCCTCACCTTCCTACTATTGGGGGTCCCACCGATAAACTCATCTTT.

The chain is built from TRDV1 and TRDJ1, with a weak D call TRDD3 (7 bases). The V end was cut by 3 bases, the J end by 1 base, with 30 bases between. This CDR3 is built from 21 residues. Germline-derived CDR1 and CDR2 are TSWWSYY and QGS. The CDR3 spells CALGERGFPSALGVFTDKLIF. As DNA, the CDR3 is TGTGCTCTTGGGGAGCGCGGTTTTCCTTCCGCTCTGGGGGTCTTCACCGATAAACTCATCTTT.

This clone was found a few times. The V gene is TRDV2, the J gene TRDJ3, with 10 nucleotides matching TRDD3. The germline V gene encodes CDR1 GEAIGNYY and CDR2 EKD. The CDR3 is made up of 18 amino acids. V lost 0 bases to trimming and J lost 0 bases; unmatched junction nucleotides: 1. The CDR3 DNA is TGTGCCTGTGACACCGCTGGGGGATACTCCTGGGACACCCGACAGATGTTTTTC. It yields the protein CACDTAGGYSWDTRQMFF.